These T cell receptor beta chains were read from a single sample in a study of Ad26.COV2.S vaccination and SARS-CoV-2 variants. Repertoires were generated with immunoSEQ multiplex PCR, while TCRdb's copy carries only in-frame clones and drops some. The sample consists of hundreds of thousands of clones, about 87% of them appearing once. The sequencing used peripheral blood, collected in a trial of Ad26.COV2.S vaccine versus placebo. Receptors were obtained from a person between 18 and 59 years old who received the Ad26.COV2.S COVID-19 vaccine or a placebo. The CDR3 runs from the conserved cysteine through the conserved F or W. The order of the fields is V gene, clone size, D gene, J gene, CDR3 DNA, CDR3 protein. The D gene is left open where the match is weak. Some rows mark clone size as missing; the rest say once, few, many or name a class of expanded clone.

v_gene: TRBV28
abundance: NA
d_gene: NA
j_gene: TRBJ2-6
CDR3nt: TGTGCCAGCACCCCGGCGGGTAGCTCTGGGGCCAACGTCCTGACTTTC
CDR3aa: CASTPAGSSGANVLTF

v_gene: TRBV18
abundance: NA
d_gene: NA
j_gene: TRBJ2-5
CDR3nt: TGTGCCAGCTCACCACTACCTCGAGGGGATGAGACCCAGTACTTC
CDR3aa: CASSPLPRGDETQYF

v_gene: TRBV12-3/TRBV12-4
abundance: once
d_gene: NA
j_gene: TRBJ2-7
CDR3nt: TGTGCCAGCAGTTCCGATGAGACCTACGAGCAGTACTTC
CDR3aa: CASSSDETYEQYF

v_gene: TRBV19
abundance: NA
d_gene: TRBD1
j_gene: TRBJ1-3
CDR3nt: TGTGCCAGTAGTATGGGCAGGGGGCCTGGAAACACCATATATTTT
CDR3aa: CASSMGRGPGNTIYF

v_gene: TRBV5-6
abundance: NA
d_gene: TRBD1
j_gene: TRBJ2-1
CDR3nt: TGTGCCAGCAGCCTGGGACAGACCTCCTACAATGAGCAGTTCTTC
CDR3aa: CASSLGQTSYNEQFF

v_gene: TRBV5-6
abundance: few
d_gene: TRBD1
j_gene: TRBJ2-7
CDR3nt: TGTGCCAGCAGCTCTTATACAGGGGGCAAGTACGTCGAGCAGTACTTC
CDR3aa: CASSSYTGGKYVEQYF

v_gene: TRBV3-1/TRBV3-2
abundance: NA
d_gene: TRBD1
j_gene: TRBJ2-1
CDR3nt: TGCGTCACAGGGGATTCCTACAATGAGCAGTTCTTC
CDR3aa: CVTGDSYNEQFF

v_gene: TRBV6-6
abundance: NA
d_gene: TRBD1
j_gene: TRBJ1-6
CDR3nt: TGTGCCAGCATGAGAGACAGGGGGCGCGGTTCACCCCTCCACTTT
CDR3aa: CASMRDRGRGSPLHF

v_gene: TRBV7-3
abundance: NA
d_gene: TRBD1
j_gene: TRBJ2-5
CDR3nt: TGTGCCAGCAGACTCTCAGGGGGCGAGGAGACCCAGTACTTC
CDR3aa: CASRLSGGEETQYF

v_gene: TRBV6-5
abundance: NA
d_gene: NA
j_gene: TRBJ1-1
CDR3nt: TGTGCCAGCTGCTGGGGAATGAACACTGAAGCTTTCTTT
CDR3aa: CASCWGMNTEAFF

v_gene: TRBV4-2
abundance: few
d_gene: NA
j_gene: TRBJ2-7
CDR3nt: TGTGCCAGCAGCGTAAATCAGGGAAGCTCCTACGAGCAGTACTTC
CDR3aa: CASSVNQGSSYEQYF

v_gene: TRBV4-1
abundance: many
d_gene: TRBD2
j_gene: TRBJ2-5
CDR3nt: TGCGCCAGCAGCCACGTTGCTAGCGGGTGGGAGACCCAGTACTTC
CDR3aa: CASSHVASGWETQYF

v_gene: TRBV5-1
abundance: NA
d_gene: NA
j_gene: TRBJ2-2
CDR3nt: TGCGCCAGCAGCTTACTGGGACAGAACACCGGGGAGCTGTTTTTT
CDR3aa: CASSLLGQNTGELFF

v_gene: TRBV7-9
abundance: NA
d_gene: TRBD2
j_gene: TRBJ2-7
CDR3nt: TGTGCCAGCAGCTTATCTAGCGGGAGACTCTACGAGCAGTACTTC
CDR3aa: CASSLSSGRLYEQYF

v_gene: TRBV11-2
abundance: NA
d_gene: TRBD1
j_gene: TRBJ2-7
CDR3nt: TGTGCCAGCAACTCAGGACAGGGGCTTACTTCGTACGAGCAGTACTTC
CDR3aa: CASNSGQGLTSYEQYF

v_gene: TRBV28
abundance: NA
d_gene: NA
j_gene: TRBJ1-1
CDR3nt: TGTGCCAGTACACCTCCGGGACATCGATTCGAAGCTTTCTTT
CDR3aa: CASTPPGHRFEAFF

v_gene: TRBV7-2
abundance: NA
d_gene: TRBD1
j_gene: TRBJ1-2
CDR3nt: TGTGCCAGCAGCTTCGACAGGGGGAACTATGGCTACACCTTC
CDR3aa: CASSFDRGNYGYTF

v_gene: TRBV2
abundance: NA
d_gene: TRBD1
j_gene: TRBJ1-4
CDR3nt: TGTGCCAGCAGTGCCCCCAGGGGGAATGAAAAACTGTTTTTT
CDR3aa: CASSAPRGNEKLFF

v_gene: TRBV28
abundance: NA
d_gene: TRBD1
j_gene: TRBJ1-6
CDR3nt: TGTGCCAGCAGTTACTTACACGGGACAGGCTATTCACCCCTCCACTTT
CDR3aa: CASSYLHGTGYSPLHF

v_gene: TRBV5-6
abundance: NA
d_gene: TRBD1
j_gene: TRBJ1-6
CDR3nt: TGTGCCAGCAGCTTCACCCGGGACAGGGTAAATTCACCCCTCCACTTT
CDR3aa: CASSFTRDRVNSPLHF